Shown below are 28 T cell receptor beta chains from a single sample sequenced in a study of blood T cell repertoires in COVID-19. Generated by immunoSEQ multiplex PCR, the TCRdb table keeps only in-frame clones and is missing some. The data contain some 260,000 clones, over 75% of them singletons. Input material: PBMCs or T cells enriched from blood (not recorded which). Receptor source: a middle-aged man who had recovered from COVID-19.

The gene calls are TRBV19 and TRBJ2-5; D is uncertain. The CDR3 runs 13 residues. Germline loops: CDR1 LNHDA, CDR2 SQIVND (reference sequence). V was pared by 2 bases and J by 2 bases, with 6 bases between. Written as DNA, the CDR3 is TGTGCCAGTAGTATAACACAGCAAGAGACCCAGTACTTC. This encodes CASSITQQETQYF.

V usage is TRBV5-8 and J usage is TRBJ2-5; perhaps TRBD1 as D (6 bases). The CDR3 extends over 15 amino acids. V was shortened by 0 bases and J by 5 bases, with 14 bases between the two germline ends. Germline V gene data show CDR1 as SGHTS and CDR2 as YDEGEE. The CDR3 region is CASSLGQGKGETQYF. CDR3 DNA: TGTGCCAGCAGCTTGGGGCAGGGGAAGGGCGAGACCCAGTACTTC.

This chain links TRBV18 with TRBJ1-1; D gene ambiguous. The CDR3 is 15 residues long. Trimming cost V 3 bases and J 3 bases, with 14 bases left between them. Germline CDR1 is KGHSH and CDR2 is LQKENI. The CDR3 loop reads CASSPFGVWDTEAFF. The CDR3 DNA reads TGTGCCAGCTCACCTTTCGGGGTTTGGGACACTGAAGCTTTCTTT.

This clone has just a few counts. The CDR3 DNA reads as TGTGCCAGCAGCCCATCCGACACGACTAACTATGGCTACACCTTC. This gives the protein CASSPSDTTNYGYTF. The chain uses TRBV7-6 and TRBJ1-2; no definite D call. This CDR3 is built from 15 residues. V lost 5 bases, J lost 0 bases, and 13 bases lay in between. Germline V gives CDR1 SGHVS, CDR2 FNYEAQ.

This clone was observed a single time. Here the CDR3 DNA reads TGTGCCAGCAGTCCAAATGGGGGGGGCATCTATGGCTACACCTTC. Its translation is CASSPNGGGIYGYTF. The chain recombines TRBV27 with TRBJ1-2, with D perhaps TRBD1 (6 bases). CDR1 and CDR2 from the germline V gene are MNHEY and SMNVEV (reference sequence). V dropped 5 bases and J dropped 4 bases, with 17 bases sitting between them. This CDR3 region has 15 residues.

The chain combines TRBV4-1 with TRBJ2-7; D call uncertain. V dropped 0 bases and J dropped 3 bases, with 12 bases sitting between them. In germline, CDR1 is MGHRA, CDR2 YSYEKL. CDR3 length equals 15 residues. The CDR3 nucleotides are TGCGCCAGCAGCCAAGAACAAGGAGTCCTCTACGAGCAGTACTTC. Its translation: CASSQEQGVLYEQYF.

This CDR3 is CASSFQGADQPQHF. In DNA form, the CDR3 reads TGTGCCAGCAGTTTCCAGGGGGCCGATCAGCCCCAGCATTTT. V and J are TRBV6-9 and TRBJ1-5; 8 bases match TRBD1. The germline V gene has CDR1 MNHGY and CDR2 SVAAGI. V lost 4 bases, J lost 5 bases, and 4 bases stayed unmatched. The CDR3 is 14 residues long.

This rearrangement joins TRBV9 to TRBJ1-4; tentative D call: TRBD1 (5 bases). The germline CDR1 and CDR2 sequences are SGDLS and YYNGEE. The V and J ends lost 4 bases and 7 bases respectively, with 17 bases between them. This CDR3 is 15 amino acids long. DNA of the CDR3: TGTGCCAGCAGCCGTTTCGGGGGTTTGGGTGAAAAACTGTTTTTT. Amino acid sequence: CASSRFGGLGEKLFF. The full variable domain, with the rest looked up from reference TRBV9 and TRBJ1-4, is DSGVTQTPKHLITATGQRVTLRCSPRSGDLSVYWYQQSLDQGLQFLIQYYNGEERAKGNILERFSAQQFPDLHSELNLSSLELGDSALYFCASSRFGGLGEKLFFGSGTQLSVL.

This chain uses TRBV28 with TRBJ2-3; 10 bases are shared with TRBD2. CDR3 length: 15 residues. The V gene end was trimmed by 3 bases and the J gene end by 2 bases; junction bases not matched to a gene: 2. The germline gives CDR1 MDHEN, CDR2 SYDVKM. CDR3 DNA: TGTGCCAGCAGTTTCGGACTAGCGGTCACAGATACGCAGTATTTT. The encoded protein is CASSFGLAVTDTQYF.

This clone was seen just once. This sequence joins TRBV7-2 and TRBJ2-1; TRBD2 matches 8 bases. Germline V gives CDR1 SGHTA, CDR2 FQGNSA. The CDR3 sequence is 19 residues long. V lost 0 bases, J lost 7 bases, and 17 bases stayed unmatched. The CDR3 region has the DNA TGTGCCAGCAGCTTAGCCCTAATATGGGCGGGAGGATCGGGGAATGAGCAGTTCTTC. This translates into CASSLALIWAGGSGNEQFF.

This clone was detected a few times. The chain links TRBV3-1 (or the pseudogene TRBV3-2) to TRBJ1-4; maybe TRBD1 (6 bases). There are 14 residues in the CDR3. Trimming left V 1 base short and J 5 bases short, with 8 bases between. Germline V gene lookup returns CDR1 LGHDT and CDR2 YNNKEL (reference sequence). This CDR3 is CASSQGTVNEKLFF. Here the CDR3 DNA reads TGTGCCAGCAGCCAAGGGACAGTCAATGAAAAACTGTTTTTT.

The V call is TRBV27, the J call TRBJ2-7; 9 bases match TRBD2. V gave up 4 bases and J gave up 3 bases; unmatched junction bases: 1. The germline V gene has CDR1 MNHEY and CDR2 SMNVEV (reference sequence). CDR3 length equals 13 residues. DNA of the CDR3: TGTGCCAGCAGTTATAGCGGGAGCTACGAGCAGTACTTC. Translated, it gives CASSYSGSYEQYF.

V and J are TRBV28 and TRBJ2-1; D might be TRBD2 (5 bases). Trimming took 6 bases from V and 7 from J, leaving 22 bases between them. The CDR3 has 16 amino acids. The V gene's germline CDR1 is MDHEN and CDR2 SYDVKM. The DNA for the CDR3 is TGTGCCAGCAGCTACCATACTAGTCGCGTGAAGAATGAGCAGTTCTTC. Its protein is CASSYHTSRVKNEQFF.

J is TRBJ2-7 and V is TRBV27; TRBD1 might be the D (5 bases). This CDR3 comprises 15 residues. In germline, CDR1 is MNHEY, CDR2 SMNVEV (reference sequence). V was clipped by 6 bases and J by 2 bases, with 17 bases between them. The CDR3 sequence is CASSPTDSTTYEQYF. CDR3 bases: TGTGCCAGCAGCCCTACCGACAGCACCACCTACGAGCAGTACTTC.

The CDR3 sequence is CASSPGLAGGAGTQYF. The DNA of the CDR3 is TGTGCCAGCAGCCCGGGACTAGCGGGGGGGGCTGGTACGCAGTATTTT. This chain joins TRBV3-1 (or the pseudogene TRBV3-2) and TRBJ2-3; 16 bases are shared with TRBD2. Germline CDR1 LGHDT, CDR2 YNNKEL (reference sequence). V shed 4 bases, J shed 8 bases, and the junction held 6 bases outside the gene matches. CDR3 length: 16 amino acids.

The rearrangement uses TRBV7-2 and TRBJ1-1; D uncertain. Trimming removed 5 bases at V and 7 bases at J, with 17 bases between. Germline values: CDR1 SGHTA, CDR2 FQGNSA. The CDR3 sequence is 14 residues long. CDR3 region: CASSPGWGRVEAFF. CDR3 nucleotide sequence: TGTGCCAGCAGCCCGGGGTGGGGAAGGGTTGAAGCTTTCTTT.

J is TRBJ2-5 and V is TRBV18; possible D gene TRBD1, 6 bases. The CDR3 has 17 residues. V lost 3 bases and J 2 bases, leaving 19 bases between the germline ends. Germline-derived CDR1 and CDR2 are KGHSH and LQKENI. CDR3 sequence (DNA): TGTGCCAGCTCACCTTTCTCGAGTCCTGGACAGCAAGAGACCCAGTACTTC. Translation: CASSPFSSPGQQETQYF.

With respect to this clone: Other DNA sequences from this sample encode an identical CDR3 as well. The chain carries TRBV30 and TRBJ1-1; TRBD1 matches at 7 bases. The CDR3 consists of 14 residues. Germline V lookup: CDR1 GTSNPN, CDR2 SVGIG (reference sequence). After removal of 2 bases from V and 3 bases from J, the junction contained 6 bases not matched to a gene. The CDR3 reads CAWSRDRVDTEAFF. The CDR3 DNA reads TGTGCCTGGAGTCGCGACAGGGTTGACACTGAAGCTTTCTTT.

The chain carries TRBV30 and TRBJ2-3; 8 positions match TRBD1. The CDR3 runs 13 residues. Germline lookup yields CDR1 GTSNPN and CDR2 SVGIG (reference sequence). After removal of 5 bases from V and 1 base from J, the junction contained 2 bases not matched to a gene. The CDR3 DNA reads TGTGCCTGGGGGACAGGTGGCACAGATACGCAGTATTTT. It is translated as CAWGTGGTDTQYF.

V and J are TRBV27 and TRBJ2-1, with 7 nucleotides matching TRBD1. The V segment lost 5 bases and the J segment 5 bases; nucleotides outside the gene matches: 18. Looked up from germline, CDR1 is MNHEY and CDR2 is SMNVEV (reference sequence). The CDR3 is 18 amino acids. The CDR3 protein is CASSLIPTGWKRDNEQFF. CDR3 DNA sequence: TGTGCCAGCAGTCTCATCCCGACAGGGTGGAAAAGGGACAATGAGCAGTTCTTC.

The CDR3 sequence is CASSRTAGKQVYGYTF. For the CDR3, the DNA is TGTGCCAGCAGCCGAACAGCGGGAAAACAGGTCTATGGCTACACCTTC. The V call is TRBV11-1, the J call TRBJ1-2; D possibly corresponds to TRBD1 (5 bases). This CDR3 region has 16 residues. Deletions cut 5 bases from V and 4 bases from J, with 20 bases between. Germline loops: CDR1 SGHAT, CDR2 FQDESV (reference sequence). The complete variable domain, with remaining parts taken from reference TRBV11-1 and TRBJ1-2, reads EAEVAQSPRYKITEKSQAVAFWCDPISGHATLYWYRQILGQGPELLVQFQDESVVDDSQLPKDRFSAERLKGVDSTLKIQPAELGDSAMYLCASSRTAGKQVYGYTFGSGTRLTVV.

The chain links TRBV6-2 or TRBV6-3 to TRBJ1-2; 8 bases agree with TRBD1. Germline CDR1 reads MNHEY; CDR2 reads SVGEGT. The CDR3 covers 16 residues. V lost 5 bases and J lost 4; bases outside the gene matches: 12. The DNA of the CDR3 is TGTGCCAGCAGTGAGGGGACAGGCAGAGGGCTCTATGGCTACACCTTC. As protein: CASSEGTGRGLYGYTF.

CDR3 in amino acids: CASSPFGGAKYGYTF. CDR3 sequence (DNA): TGTGCCAGTAGTCCCTTTGGGGGGGCCAAGTATGGCTACACCTTC. The chain couples TRBV19 to TRBJ1-2; tentative D call: TRBD1 (6 bases). V gave up 5 bases and J gave up 5 bases, with 18 bases separating them. Germline assignment: CDR1 LNHDA and CDR2 SQIVND (reference sequence). This CDR3 is built from 15 residues. Variable domain in full (rest from reference TRBV19 and TRBJ1-2): DGGITQSPKYLFRKEGQNVTLSCEQNLNHDAMYWYRQDPGQGLRLIYYSQIVNDFQKGDIAEGYSVSREKKESFPLTVTSAQKNPTAFYLCASSPFGGAKYGYTFGSGTRLTVV.

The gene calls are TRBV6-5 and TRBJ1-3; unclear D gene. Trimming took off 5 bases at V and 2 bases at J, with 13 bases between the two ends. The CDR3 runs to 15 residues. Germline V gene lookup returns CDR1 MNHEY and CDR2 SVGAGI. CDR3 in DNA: TGTGCCAGCAGTAGAGGGAGCATGACTGGAAACACCATATATTTT. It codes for CASSRGSMTGNTIYF.

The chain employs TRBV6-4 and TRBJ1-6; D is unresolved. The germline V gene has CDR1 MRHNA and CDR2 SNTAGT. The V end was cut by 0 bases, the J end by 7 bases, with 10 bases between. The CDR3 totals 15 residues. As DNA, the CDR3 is TGTGCCAGCAGTGACTCTTGGGTGGGCAATTCACCCCTCCACTTT. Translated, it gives CASSDSWVGNSPLHF.

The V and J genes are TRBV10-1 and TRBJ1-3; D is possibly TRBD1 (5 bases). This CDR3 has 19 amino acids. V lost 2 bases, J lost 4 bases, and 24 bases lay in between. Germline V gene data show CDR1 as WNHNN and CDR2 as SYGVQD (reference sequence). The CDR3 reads CASSEPRGTGGFQGNTIYF. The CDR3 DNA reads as TGCGCCAGCAGTGAGCCTCGGGGGACGGGCGGCTTTCAAGGAAACACCATATATTTT.

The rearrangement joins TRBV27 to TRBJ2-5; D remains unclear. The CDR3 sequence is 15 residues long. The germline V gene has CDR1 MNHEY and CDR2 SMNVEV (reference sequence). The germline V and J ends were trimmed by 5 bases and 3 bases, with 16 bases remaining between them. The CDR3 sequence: CASSQTWAWEETQYF. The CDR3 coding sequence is TGTGCCAGCAGTCAAACGTGGGCCTGGGAAGAGACCCAGTACTTC.

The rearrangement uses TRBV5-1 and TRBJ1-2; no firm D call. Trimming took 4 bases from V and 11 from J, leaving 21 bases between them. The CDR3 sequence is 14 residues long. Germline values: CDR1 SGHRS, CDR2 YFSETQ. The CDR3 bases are TGCGCCAGCAGCCTCCAGAGGGATCGAGTTGGGTACACCTTC. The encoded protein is CASSLQRDRVGYTF.